These T cell receptor beta chains were read from a single sample in a study of vaccination effects on CD4 cells after COVID-19. No antigens are known for them. The table came from immunoSEQ multiplex PCR; TCRdb's copy has only in-frame clones and leaves some out. The sample shows approximately 26,000 clones, 75% to 80% of them seen only once. Sample: CD4+ T cells from PBMCs cultured with HCoV-NL63 spike peptides, taken before COVID-19 vaccination. All receptors derive from a human donor who had a prior SARS-CoV-2 infection. Each CDR3 is given with its conserved first and last residue. The D gene is left open where the match is weak. Rows give clone size only sometimes, using once, few, many, or a class for an expanded clone.

-	TRBV10-2	TRBJ2-5	-	TGCGCCAGCAGGACGAACAGGGCCGGGGAGACCCAGTACTTC	CASRTNRAGETQYF
TRBD1	TRBV2	TRBJ2-7	-	TGTGCCAGCAGAAGGGACAGGTCCTACGAGCAGTACTTC	CASRRDRSYEQYF
-	TRBV5-4	TRBJ2-4	-	TGTGCCAGCAGCCCCGCCGGGTGGGGGATTGAAAACATTCAGTACTTC	CASSPAGWGIENIQYF
TRBD1	TRBV4-3	TRBJ2-5	-	TGCGCCAGCAGCCAAGATTACAGGGGGCAACAAGAGACCCAGTACTTC	CASSQDYRGQQETQYF
-	TRBV2	TRBJ1-2	-	TGTGCCAGCAGTCAACGGGACACCCTGGTTGGCTACACCTTC	CASSQRDTLVGYTF
-	TRBV4-2	TRBJ2-2	once	TGTGCCAGCAGCCGGCCGGACGCCGGGGAAACCGGGGAGCTGTTTTTT	CASSRPDAGETGELFF
-	TRBV27	TRBJ2-2	-	TGTGCCAGCAGTTTTATAAGCGGGGAGCTGTTTTTT	CASSFISGELFF
TRBD2	TRBV7-3	TRBJ2-7	-	TGTGCCAGCAGCTTAGCGGGGGGGCCCTACGAGCAGTACTTC	CASSLAGGPYEQYF
TRBD1	TRBV7-9	TRBJ1-4	-	TGTGCCAGCAGCTTAGGTGACAGGGCTGAAAAACTGTTTTTT	CASSLGDRAEKLFF
-	TRBV9	TRBJ2-3	-	TGTGCCAGCAGCGTAGACGTAGGGAGTCCAGATACGCAGTATTTT	CASSVDVGSPDTQYF
-	TRBV7-8	TRBJ1-1	-	TGTGCCAGCAGCTTCCTCCGACCCAACACTGAAGCTTTCTTT	CASSFLRPNTEAFF
-	TRBV18	TRBJ1-2	few	TGTGCCAGCTCACCTAGGTCAGCGGCAACTTATGGCTACACCTTC	CASSPRSAATYGYTF
-	TRBV19	TRBJ1-5	-	TGTGCCAGTAGTCCCCCATACAATCAGCCCCAGCATTTT	CASSPPYNQPQHF
-	TRBV11-2	TRBJ2-7	-	TGTGCCAGCAGCTTAGGTAGTCTAGCCTACGAGCAGTACTTC	CASSLGSLAYEQYF
-	TRBV29-1	TRBJ2-3	-	TGCAGCGTTGCCCCGGTCAGGGGCCCCAGCACAGATACGCAGTATTTT	CSVAPVRGPSTDTQYF
-	TRBV29-1	TRBJ1-4	-	TGCAGCGTTTCACAGAGTTTCTTGGATGAAAAACTGTTTTTT	CSVSQSFLDEKLFF
-	TRBV2	TRBJ1-5	-	TGTGCCAGCAGTGCGACACAGGGCGAGGATCAGCCCCAGCATTTT	CASSATQGEDQPQHF
-	TRBV6-5	TRBJ1-2	large	TGTGCCAGCGGCCTCGACAGGTCCCCCTATGGCTACACCTTC	CASGLDRSPYGYTF
-	TRBV19	TRBJ1-2	-	TGTGCCAGTAGTCCTCAGGGCACATCACCCTATGGCTACACCTTC	CASSPQGTSPYGYTF
-	TRBV12-3/TRBV12-4	TRBJ1-5	few	TGTGCCAGCAGTTTATCCCCTACTCAGCCCCAGCATTTT	CASSLSPTQPQHF
-	TRBV18	TRBJ2-1	-	TGTGCCAGCTCACCCTACCCCTACAATGAGCAGTTCTTC	CASSPYPYNEQFF
-	TRBV28	TRBJ2-1	-	TGTGCCAGCAGTTTGTCCTCCTTCTACAATGAGCAGTTCTTC	CASSLSSFYNEQFF
-	TRBV18	TRBJ2-5	-	TGTGCCAGCTCACCGGGGCTGCAAGAGACCCAGTACTTC	CASSPGLQETQYF
-	TRBV18	TRBJ1-3	-	TGTGCCAGCTCACCATCTATTGGGGTCTCTGGAAACACCATATATTTT	CASSPSIGVSGNTIYF
-	TRBV6-5	TRBJ2-5	-	TGTGCCAGCAGCGCCGAGCCGGACATAAAGACCCAGTACTTC	CASSAEPDIKTQYF
TRBD2	TRBV10-3	TRBJ2-7	-	TGTGCAACCTCCAGCGGGGGGCGTTTCGAGCAGTACTTC	CATSSGGRFEQYF
TRBD2	TRBV6-5	TRBJ2-3	-	TGTGCCAGCAAGGTGATAGCGGGAGATACGCAGTATTTT	CASKVIAGDTQYF
-	TRBV7-2	TRBJ2-3	-	TGTGCCAGCAGCTTAGCGCTGGGAGATACGCAGTATTTT	CASSLALGDTQYF
-	TRBV29-1	TRBJ1-4	-	TGCAGCGCCCGGTCGCCAACTAATGAAAAACTGTTTTTT	CSARSPTNEKLFF
-	TRBV28	TRBJ1-1	-	TGTGCCAGCAGCCCCGGGGAGGGGTGGAACACTGAAGCTTTCTTT	CASSPGEGWNTEAFF
-	TRBV28	TRBJ1-5	-	TGTGCCAGCAGTCAAGGAGACGCCTATAGCAATCAGCCCCAGCATTTT	CASSQGDAYSNQPQHF
TRBD1	TRBV6-1	TRBJ1-5	once	TGTGCCAGCAGTGGAATTTACCGGGACAGGGGGCGAGGTAATCAGCCCCAGCATTTT	CASSGIYRDRGRGNQPQHF
-	TRBV11-3	TRBJ2-7	-	TGTGCCAGCAGCGCTAGCTACTACTACGAGCAGTACTTC	CASSASYYYEQYF